The T cell receptor beta chain under discussion was sequenced for a study of blood T cell repertoires in COVID-19. Study in general: The analysed material was cDNA or gDNA that came from T cells, B-cell-depleted T cells, or PBMCs.

Self-reported history from a screening survey and questionnaire set each donor's cohort. CDR3 length: 14 residues. Germline CDR1 is SGHRS and CDR2 is YFSETQ. J was trimmed by 4 bases and V by 6 bases; bases with no gene match: 8. Profiling relied on immunoSEQ multiplex PCR, and the TCRdb table lists in-frame clones only, not all of them. The sample carries hundreds of thousands of clones, about 91% recorded once. V is TRBV5-1 and J is TRBJ2-5, with 8 bases fitting TRBD2. The sequence derives from a woman aged 40 to 50 who had recovered from COVID-19. The sample taken for sequencing was PBMCs or T cells enriched from blood (not recorded which). The CDR3 sequence: CASNPSSGRETQYF. In nucleotides, the CDR3 is TGCGCCAGCAACCCTTCAAGCGGGAGAGAGACCCAGTACTTC.